These 19 T cell receptor beta chains share one sample of origin, sequenced in a study of shared clonotypes between healthy human individuals. Clones were sequenced by immunoSEQ multiplex PCR, and TCRdb holds only the in-frame ones, with some missing. The sample lists about 380,000 clones; about 97% were seen once. Sequenced: memory CD8+ T cells sorted from blood. The subset: CD45RO+ cells pooled with CCR7-negative TemRA cells. The receptors here all came from a man aged 25-45 years in good health.

This rearrangement joins TRBV10-3 to TRBJ2-7; D is uncertain. Per germline, CDR1 ENHRY and CDR2 SYGVKD. The CDR3 loop spans 14 amino acids. The V gene lost 0 bases and the J gene lost 4 bases, with 10 bases spanning the gap. The CDR3 sequence: CAISESSYLYEQYF. The CDR3 bases are TGTGCCATCAGTGAGTCGTCGTACTTATACGAGCAGTACTTC.

The CDR3 reads CASSLVASGNYEQYF. CDR3 nucleotides: TGCGCCAGCAGCTTGGTAGCTAGCGGGAACTACGAGCAGTACTTC. This chain joins TRBV5-1 and TRBJ2-7; the match to TRBD2 covers 9 bases. Germline assignment: CDR1 SGHRS and CDR2 YFSETQ. The V gene end was trimmed by 0 bases and the J gene end by 3 bases; junction bases not matched to a gene: 4. CDR3 length: 15 amino acids.

This CDR3 reads CASSFRLMAGGHPSDEQFF. The CDR3 bases are TGTGCCAGCAGCTTTCGGCTGATGGCGGGAGGGCATCCTTCGGATGAGCAGTTCTTC. J is TRBJ2-1 and V is TRBV5-6; TRBD2 agrees at 9 bases. Losses at the gene ends were 2 bases for V and 8 bases for J; bases not matched to a gene: 20. This CDR3 comprises 19 residues. CDR1 and CDR2 from the germline V gene are SGHDT and YYEEEE. The full variable domain, in which reference TRBV5-6 and TRBJ2-1 provide the parts outside the CDR3, is DAGVTQSPTHLIKTRGQQVTLRCSPKSGHDTVSWYQQALGQGPQFIFQYYEEEERQRGNFPDRFSGHQFPNYSSELNVNALLLGDSALYLCASSFRLMAGGHPSDEQFFGPGTRLTVL.

The chain employs TRBV7-9 and TRBJ2-2; 14 bases are shared with TRBD2. The CDR3 is 19 residues long. Per the germline V gene, CDR1 is SEHNR and CDR2 is FQNEAQ (reference sequence). Trimming took 5 bases from V and 5 from J; bases not matched to a gene: 13. CDR3 amino acids: CASSHGLAGGPRITGELFF. CDR3 sequence (DNA): TGTGCCAGCAGCCACGGACTAGCGGGAGGCCCCCGAATAACCGGGGAGCTGTTTTTT.

The chain employs TRBV5-1 and TRBJ2-4; D not certain. The V gene's germline CDR1 is SGHRS and CDR2 YFSETQ. V was cut by 1 base and J by 8 bases, with 16 bases left in between. The CDR3 is 15 amino acids. CDR3 sequence: CASSLSYTREHIQYF. CDR3 coding DNA: TGCGCCAGCAGCTTGTCGTACACACGCGAGCACATTCAGTACTTC.

The genes are TRBV2 and TRBJ2-7, with TRBD2 matching over 7 bases. CDR3 length: 15 amino acids. With V trimmed by 2 bases and J by 4 bases, 8 bases remained unmatched. Germline assignment: CDR1 SNHLY and CDR2 FYNNEI. The CDR3 loop reads CASSERTRVGYEQYF. The CDR3 nucleotides read TGTGCCAGCAGTGAACGGACTAGAGTAGGGTACGAGCAGTACTTC.

With regard to this clone: Other DNA sequences within the sample encode an identical CDR3. The chain has TRBV27 and TRBJ1-5; D ambiguous. Germline CDR1 and CDR2: MNHEY and SMNVEV (reference sequence). V gave up 4 bases and J gave up 3 bases, with 1 base separating them. The CDR3 is made up of 11 amino acids. CDR3 protein: CASSSNQPQHF. Written as DNA, the CDR3 is TGTGCCAGCAGTTCCAATCAGCCCCAGCATTTT.

This chain connects TRBV19 to TRBJ2-1; 10 positions match TRBD2. Trimming took 4 bases from V and 7 from J; bases not matched to a gene: 4. Germline CDR1 LNHDA, CDR2 SQIVND (reference sequence). The CDR3 contains 14 residues. CDR3: CASSSLAGENEQFF. CDR3 DNA: TGTGCCAGTAGTAGCCTAGCGGGAGAAAATGAGCAGTTCTTC.

The chain combines TRBV6-5 with TRBJ2-1; maybe TRBD2 (6 bases). The CDR3 length is 15 residues. CDR1 is MNHEY and CDR2 is SVGAGI in the germline V gene. The V gene lost 5 bases and the J gene lost 8 bases, with 19 bases spanning the gap. The CDR3 DNA reads TGTGCCAGCAGTCGGAGGGTTGGGGCGCTCCATGAGCAGTTCTTC. This sequence encodes CASSRRVGALHEQFF.

This chain connects TRBV7-3 to TRBJ2-7, with a possible D match to TRBD2 (5 bases). The CDR3 extends over 13 amino acids. V lost 3 bases, J lost 3 bases, and 9 bases lay in between. Germline V lookup: CDR1 SGHTA, CDR2 FQGTGA. The CDR3 loop reads CASSLFEGYEQYF. CDR3 sequence (DNA): TGTGCCAGCAGCTTGTTTGAGGGCTACGAGCAGTACTTC.

The chain recombines TRBV2 with TRBJ2-1; 9 bases are a match to TRBD2. This CDR3 comprises 11 residues. J gave up 13 bases and V 6 bases, and 4 bases lay outside the gene matches. Germline assignment: CDR1 SNHLY and CDR2 FYNNEI. The CDR3 region has the DNA TGTGCCAGCAGGTTGGGACTAGCTCAGTTCTTC. Its protein product is CASRLGLAQFF.

The chain is built from TRBV29-1 and TRBJ1-3; D call uncertain. V lost 5 bases, J lost 0 bases, and 8 bases lay in between. Germline V lookup: CDR1 SQVTM, CDR2 ANQGSEA. The CDR3 is 13 amino acids. The CDR3 is CSVQALSGNTIYF. Written as DNA, the CDR3 is TGCAGCGTTCAGGCGCTCTCTGGAAACACCATATATTTT. Full variable domain (outside the CDR3, taken from reference TRBV29-1 and TRBJ1-3): SAVISQKPSRDICQRGTSLTIQCQVDSQVTMMFWYRQQPGQSLTLIATANQGSEATYESGFVIDKFPISRPNLTFSTLTVSNMSPEDSSIYLCSVQALSGNTIYFGEGSWLTVV.

The chain combines TRBV7-2 with TRBJ2-1, with TRBD2 matching over 16 bases. This CDR3 is built from 18 residues. V shed 0 bases and J 9 bases; nucleotides not matched to a gene: 8. Per the germline V gene, CDR1 is SGHTA and CDR2 is FQGNSA. The CDR3 DNA reads as TGTGCCAGCAGCTTAGCAGGCGGGACTAGCGGGAGGGCCGGTGAGCAGTTCTTC. This sequence encodes CASSLAGGTSGRAGEQFF. The full variable domain, its missing parts supplied by reference TRBV7-2 and TRBJ2-1, is GAGVSQSPSNKVTEKGKDVELRCDPISGHTALYWYRQSLGQGLEFLIYFQGNSAPDKSGLPSDRFSAERTGGSVSTLTIQRTQQEDSAVYLCASSLAGGTSGRAGEQFFGPGTRLTVL.

The chain is built from TRBV30 and TRBJ2-7; D ambiguous. The CDR3 sequence is 12 residues long. V lost 1 base to trimming and J lost 4 bases, with 8 bases between them. Germline CDR1 and CDR2: GTSNPN and SVGIG (reference sequence). CDR3 in DNA: TGTGCCTGGAGTGGAGAGGTGTACGAGCAGTACTTC. As protein: CAWSGEVYEQYF.

Concerning this clone itself: Other nucleotide sequences from this sample produce the same CDR3. The CDR3 sequence: CSATSKETQYF. CDR3 nucleotides: TGCAGTGCCACTAGCAAAGAGACCCAGTACTTC. The rearrangement uses TRBV20-1 and TRBJ2-5, with TRBD2 as a possible D gene (6 bases). The V gene's germline CDR1 is DFQATT and CDR2 SNEGSKA (reference sequence). The CDR3 runs to 11 residues. Between the trimmed V and J ends, which lost 6 bases and 3 bases, there was a span of 8 bases.

The chain links TRBV5-1 to TRBJ1-2; TRBD1 matches at 10 bases. Germline V gene data show CDR1 as SGHRS and CDR2 as YFSETQ. With V trimmed by 2 bases and J by 7 bases, 8 bases remained unmatched. The CDR3 length is 15 residues. CDR3 DNA: TGCGCCAGCAGCTTTGGTGACAGGGGGCCCGGTGGCTACACCTTC. Translation gives CASSFGDRGPGGYTF.

V is TRBV25-1 and J is TRBJ2-7; D remains unclear. Looked up from germline, CDR1 is MGHDK and CDR2 is SYGVNS. The V end lost 1 base, the J end lost 1 base, and 8 bases lay between the germline ends. This CDR3 is built from 14 residues. The chain's CDR3 is CASSESDFSYEQYF. The CDR3 coding sequence is TGTGCCAGCAGTGAATCAGACTTTTCCTACGAGCAGTACTTC.

The DNA of the CDR3 is TGTGCCAGCAGCGTAAGAGGACAGCGGGACACCATATATTTT. Encoded protein: CASSVRGQRDTIYF. The genes are TRBV9 and TRBJ1-3; TRBD1 might be the D (6 bases). The germline gives CDR1 SGDLS, CDR2 YYNGEE. The V end lost 1 base, the J end lost 8 bases, and 13 bases lay between the germline ends. The CDR3 extends over 14 amino acids.

V gene TRBV28 combines with J gene TRBJ1-4; weak D call: TRBD1 (5 bases). V was cut by 4 bases and J by 4 bases, with 19 bases left in between. Germline-derived CDR1 and CDR2 are MDHEN and SYDVKM. The CDR3 extends over 17 amino acids. The CDR3 DNA follows: TGTGCCAGCAGTTCGACCCTCGATTGGGGGGTTAATGAAAAACTGTTTTTT. Translated: CASSSTLDWGVNEKLFF. The full variable domain, rest sourced from reference TRBV28 and TRBJ1-4, is DVKVTQSSRYLVKRTGEKVFLECVQDMDHENMFWYRQDPGLGLRLIYFSYDVKMKEKGDIPEGYSVSREKKERFSLILESASTNQTSMYLCASSSTLDWGVNEKLFFGSGTQLSVL.